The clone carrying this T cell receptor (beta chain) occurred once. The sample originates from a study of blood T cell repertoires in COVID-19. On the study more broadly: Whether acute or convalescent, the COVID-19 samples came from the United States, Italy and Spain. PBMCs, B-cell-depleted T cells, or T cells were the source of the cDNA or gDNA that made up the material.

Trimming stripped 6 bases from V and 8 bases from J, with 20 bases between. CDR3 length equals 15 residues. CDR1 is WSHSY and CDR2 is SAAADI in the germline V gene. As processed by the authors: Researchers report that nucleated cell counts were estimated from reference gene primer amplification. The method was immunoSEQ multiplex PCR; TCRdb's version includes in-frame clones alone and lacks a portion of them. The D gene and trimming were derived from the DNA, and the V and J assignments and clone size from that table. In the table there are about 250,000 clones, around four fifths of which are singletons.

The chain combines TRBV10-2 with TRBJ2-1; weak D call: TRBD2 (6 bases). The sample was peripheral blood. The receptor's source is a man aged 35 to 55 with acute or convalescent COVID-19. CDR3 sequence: CASRAGLSGTDEQFF. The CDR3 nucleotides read TGCGCCAGCAGGGCCGGACTATCCGGAACCGATGAGCAGTTCTTC.